This TCR beta chain originates from a study of blood T cells in healthy people across ages (dated by TCRdb to 2013 to 2016). For context, the study as a whole: In model experiments, roughly one uniquely barcoded TCR beta cDNA molecule per two T cells was captured by template switching. Age-related changes in TCR beta repertoire diversity were measured in the study by deep sequencing normalized with unique cDNA molecular identifiers. Donors were grouped into four age groups: young (average roughly 17 years), middle-aged (over 35), aged (roughly 62) and long-lived (about 90). To avoid experimental bias, donors of different ages were spread randomly across the sequencing lanes. The study analyzed two additional independent replicas of 1 million unique cDNA reads from the same blood draw for two donors, one aged 18 to 30 and one aged 80 or older.

Beyond this particular receptor, the publication reports: Compared with the aged group, the long-lived group had more naive CD4+ T cells, fewer expanded clones and increased TCR diversity, suggesting age selection. The percentage of naive T cells measured by flow cytometry correlated strongly with observed TCR beta diversity. Observed TCR beta diversity per million T cells fell roughly linearly with age, and a significant reduction was already apparent by age around 40. Total diversity estimates from one million sequenced T cells were considered lower bounds and underestimates. Because profiling used bulk unsorted PBMCs, naive and antigen-experienced compartments could not be compared conclusively. The CMV infection status of donors was not known, potentially confounding age-related changes in expanded clonotypes.

Donors were approximately 42 systemically healthy Caucasian individuals from Russia aged about 6 to 100 years. Each donor gave around 9.8 milliliters of peripheral blood, collected into EDTA-treated Vacutainer tubes. Ficoll-Paque density-gradient centrifugation was used to isolate PBMCs, with at least 7 million obtained per sample. Total RNA was extracted from PBMCs with Trizol reagent, with at least 5 micrograms obtained per sample. Naive CD45RAhigh/CD27high T cell percentages were measured by flow cytometry on a PBMC aliquot from every donor. About this clonotype itself: Its antigen remains unidentified. Base qualities are not at hand, and no much larger clone is one base apart.

Library creation used 5' RACE. The data were produced on an Illumina HiSeq 2500. The second PCR ran for about 6 to 12 cycles and used a J-beta primer mix along with a sample-barcoded 5' primer. A unique molecular identifier was introduced onto each TCR beta cDNA molecule by a template-switch 5' adaptor carrying 12 random nucleotides. Each sample yielded at least 2.5 million CDR3-containing paired-end reads. First-strand cDNA was synthesized from all RNA with the Mint cDNA synthesis kit, primed by a TRBC-specific oligonucleotide. All cDNA was treated with uracil-DNA glycosylase and then went through a first 18-cycle PCR with the universal primers M1SS and BC2_uni_R. On the study's bioinformatics: Each sample was normalized by randomly selecting 1 million high-quality reads, each carrying a distinct molecular identifier. Reads sharing molecular identifiers were discarded rather than binned into consensus sequences. MiTCR, run with a Q25 quality threshold and the strictest error-elimination algorithm, handled CDR3 identification, clonotype clustering and error correction. A nonparametric unseen species model with Euler transformation was used to estimate a lower bound on total TCR beta diversity. In TCRdb, the public reads were trimmed at Q25 with fastp and aligned with MiXCR, with productive beta chains retained. Each record represents a unique CDR3 protein, reported with the most common genes and DNA among its rows. The V and J calls reflect TCRdb's pipeline rather than the authors' work. The sample table contains roughly 700,000 distinct CDR3 sequences; only one count was recorded for more than 40% of them. In total, the top ten clones hold about 32% of the sample.

Via the germline V gene, CDR1 is SGHTA and CDR2 FQGTGA. The CDR3 sequence holds 16 residues, the cysteine and phenylalanine included. Of the read, only the CDR3 DNA is kept; its 48 bases are in frame from base 1. At the junction V is shortened by 3 bases and J by 4 bases; bases outside the gene matches: 8. The sequence links TRBV7-3 to TRBJ2-3; 9 middle bases align to TRBD1. The sequence came from a woman aged 55-69 years in good health. Input material: blood. The DNA sequence is TGTGCCAGCAGCTTCACTGGGACAGGGAACGCAGATACGCAGTATTTT. Translation gives CASSFTGTGNADTQYF.